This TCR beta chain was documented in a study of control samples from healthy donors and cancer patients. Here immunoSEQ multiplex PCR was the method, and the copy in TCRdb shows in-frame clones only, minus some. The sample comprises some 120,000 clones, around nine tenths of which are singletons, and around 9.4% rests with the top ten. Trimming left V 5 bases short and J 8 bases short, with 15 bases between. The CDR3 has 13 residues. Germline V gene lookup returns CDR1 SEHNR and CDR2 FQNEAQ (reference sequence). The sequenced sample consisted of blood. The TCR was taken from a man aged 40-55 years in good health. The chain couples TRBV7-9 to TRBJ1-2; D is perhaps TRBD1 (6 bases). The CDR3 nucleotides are TGTGCCAGCAGCAGGCCAGGGGCGCGAGGCTACACCTTC. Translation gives CASSRPGARGYTF.